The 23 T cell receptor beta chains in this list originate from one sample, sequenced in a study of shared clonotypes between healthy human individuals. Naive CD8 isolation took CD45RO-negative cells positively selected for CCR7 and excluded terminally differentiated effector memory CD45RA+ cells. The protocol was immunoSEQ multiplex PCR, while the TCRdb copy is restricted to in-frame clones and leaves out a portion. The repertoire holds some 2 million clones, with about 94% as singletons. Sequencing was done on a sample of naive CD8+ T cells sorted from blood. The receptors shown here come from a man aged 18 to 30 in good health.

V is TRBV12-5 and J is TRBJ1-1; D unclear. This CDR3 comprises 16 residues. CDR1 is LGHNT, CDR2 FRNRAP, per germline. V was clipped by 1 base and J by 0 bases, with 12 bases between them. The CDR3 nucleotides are TGTGCTAGTGGTTTGGGACCGAGACGCTTGAACACTGAAGCTTTCTTT. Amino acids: CASGLGPRRLNTEAFF. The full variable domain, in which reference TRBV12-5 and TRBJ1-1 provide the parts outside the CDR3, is DARVTQTPRHKVTEMGQEVTMRCQPILGHNTVFWYRQTMMQGLELLAYFRNRAPLDDSGMPKDRFSAEMPDATLATLKIQPSEPRDSAVYFCASGLGPRRLNTEAFFGQGTRLTVV.

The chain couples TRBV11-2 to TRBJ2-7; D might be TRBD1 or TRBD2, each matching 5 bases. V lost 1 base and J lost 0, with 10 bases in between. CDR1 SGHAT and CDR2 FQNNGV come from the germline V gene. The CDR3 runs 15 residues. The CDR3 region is CASSLAAGTSYEQYF. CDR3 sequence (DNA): TGTGCCAGCAGCTTAGCCGCCGGGACCTCCTACGAGCAGTACTTC.

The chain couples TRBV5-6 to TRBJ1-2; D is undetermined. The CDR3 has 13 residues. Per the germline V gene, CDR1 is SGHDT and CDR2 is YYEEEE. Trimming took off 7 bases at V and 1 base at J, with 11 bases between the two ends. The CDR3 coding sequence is TGTGCCAGCCTGGGGATTCTTAACTATGGCTACACCTTC. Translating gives CASLGILNYGYTF.

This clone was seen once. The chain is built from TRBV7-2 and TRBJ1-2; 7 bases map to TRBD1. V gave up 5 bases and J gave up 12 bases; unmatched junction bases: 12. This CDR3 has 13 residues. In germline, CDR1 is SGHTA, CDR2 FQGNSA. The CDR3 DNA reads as TGTGCCAGCAGCACCGGGACAGCCTCCCGAGACACCTTC. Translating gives CASSTGTASRDTF.

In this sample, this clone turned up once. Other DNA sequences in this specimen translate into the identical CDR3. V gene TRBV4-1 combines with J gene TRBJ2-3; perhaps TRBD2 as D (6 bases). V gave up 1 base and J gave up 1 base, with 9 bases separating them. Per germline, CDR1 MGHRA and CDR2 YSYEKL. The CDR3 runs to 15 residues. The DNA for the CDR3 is TGCGCCAGCAGCCAAGGAGTAGCGGGCACAGATACGCAGTATTTT. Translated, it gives CASSQGVAGTDTQYF.

The CDR3 DNA is TGTGCCAGCAGCCTCCGGACGGAGAGGCACGAGCAGTACTTC. As protein: CASSLRTERHEQYF. V and J are TRBV11-3 and TRBJ2-7; D call uncertain. V was clipped by 5 bases and J by 5 bases, with 16 bases between them. The germline V gene has CDR1 SGHNT and CDR2 YENEEA. The CDR3 length is 14 residues.

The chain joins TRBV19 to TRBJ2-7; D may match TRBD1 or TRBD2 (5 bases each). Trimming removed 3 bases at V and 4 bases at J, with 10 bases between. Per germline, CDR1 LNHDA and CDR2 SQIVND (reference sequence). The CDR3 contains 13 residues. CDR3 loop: CASSMGVFYEQYF. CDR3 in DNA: TGTGCCAGTAGTATGGGGGTATTTTACGAGCAGTACTTC.

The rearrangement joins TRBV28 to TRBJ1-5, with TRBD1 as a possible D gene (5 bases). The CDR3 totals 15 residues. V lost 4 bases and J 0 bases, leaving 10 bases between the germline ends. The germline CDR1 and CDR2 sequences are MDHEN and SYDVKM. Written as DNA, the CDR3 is TGTGCCAGCAGTTACGGGGCCCATAGCAATCAGCCCCAGCATTTT. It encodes CASSYGAHSNQPQHF. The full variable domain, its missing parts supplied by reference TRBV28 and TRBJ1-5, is DVKVTQSSRYLVKRTGEKVFLECVQDMDHENMFWYRQDPGLGLRLIYFSYDVKMKEKGDIPEGYSVSREKKERFSLILESASTNQTSMYLCASSYGAHSNQPQHFGDGTRLSIL.

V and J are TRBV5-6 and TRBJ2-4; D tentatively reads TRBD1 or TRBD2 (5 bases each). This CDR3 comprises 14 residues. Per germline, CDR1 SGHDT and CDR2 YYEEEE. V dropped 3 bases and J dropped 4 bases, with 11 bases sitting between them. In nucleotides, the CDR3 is TGTGCCAGCAGCTGGGGGACGGGGAAAAACATTCAGTACTTC. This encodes CASSWGTGKNIQYF.

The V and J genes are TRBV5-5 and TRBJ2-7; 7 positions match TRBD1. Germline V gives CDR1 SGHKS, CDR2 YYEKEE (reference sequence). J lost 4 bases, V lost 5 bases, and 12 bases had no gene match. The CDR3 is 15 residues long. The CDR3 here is CASRRADRIIYEQYF. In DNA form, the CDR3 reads TGTGCCAGCAGACGAGCGGACAGGATAATTTACGAGCAGTACTTC. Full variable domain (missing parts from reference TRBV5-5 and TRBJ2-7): DAGVTQSPTHLIKTRGQQVTLRCSPISGHKSVSWYQQVLGQGPQFIFQYYEKEERGRGNFPDRFSARQFPNYSSELNVNALLLGDSALYLCASRRADRIIYEQYFGPGTRLTVT.

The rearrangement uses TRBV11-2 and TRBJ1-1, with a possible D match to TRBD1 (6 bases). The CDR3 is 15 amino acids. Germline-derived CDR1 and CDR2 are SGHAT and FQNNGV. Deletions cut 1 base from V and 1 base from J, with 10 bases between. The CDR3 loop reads CASSLAAQGNTEAFF. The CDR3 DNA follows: TGTGCCAGCAGCTTAGCGGCACAGGGGAACACTGAAGCTTTCTTT.

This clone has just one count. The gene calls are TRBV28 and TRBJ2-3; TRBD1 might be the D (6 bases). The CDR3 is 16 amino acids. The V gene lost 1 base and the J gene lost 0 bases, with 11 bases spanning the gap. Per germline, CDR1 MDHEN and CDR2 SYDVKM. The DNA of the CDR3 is TGTGCCAGCAGTTTATTGGGGGCACGTAGCACAGATACGCAGTATTTT. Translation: CASSLLGARSTDTQYF.

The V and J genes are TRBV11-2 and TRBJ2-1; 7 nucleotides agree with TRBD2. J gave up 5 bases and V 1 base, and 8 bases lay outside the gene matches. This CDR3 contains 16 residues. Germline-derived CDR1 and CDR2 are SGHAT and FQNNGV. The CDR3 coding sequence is TGTGCCAGCAGCTTAGTAGCGGCTAGCGGAAACAATGAGCAGTTCTTC. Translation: CASSLVAASGNNEQFF.

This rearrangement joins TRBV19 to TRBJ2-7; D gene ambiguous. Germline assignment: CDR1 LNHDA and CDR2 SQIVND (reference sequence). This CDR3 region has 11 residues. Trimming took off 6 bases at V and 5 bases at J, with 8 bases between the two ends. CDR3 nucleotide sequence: TGTGCCAGTAGCAATCAGGACGAGCAGTACTTC. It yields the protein CASSNQDEQYF.

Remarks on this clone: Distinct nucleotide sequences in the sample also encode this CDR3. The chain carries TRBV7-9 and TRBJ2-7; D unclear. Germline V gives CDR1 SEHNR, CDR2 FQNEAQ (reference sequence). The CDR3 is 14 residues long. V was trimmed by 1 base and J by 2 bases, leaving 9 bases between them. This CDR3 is CASSLGGLAYEQYF. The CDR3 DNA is TGTGCCAGCAGCTTAGGAGGATTAGCCTACGAGCAGTACTTC.

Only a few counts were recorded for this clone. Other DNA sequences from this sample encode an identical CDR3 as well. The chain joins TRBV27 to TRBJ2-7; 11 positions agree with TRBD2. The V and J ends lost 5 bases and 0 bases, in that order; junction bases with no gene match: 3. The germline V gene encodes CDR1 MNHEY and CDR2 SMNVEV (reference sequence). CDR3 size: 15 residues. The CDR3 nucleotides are TGTGCCAGCAGTCTTAGCGGGGGGGGCTCCTACGAGCAGTACTTC. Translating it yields CASSLSGGGSYEQYF.

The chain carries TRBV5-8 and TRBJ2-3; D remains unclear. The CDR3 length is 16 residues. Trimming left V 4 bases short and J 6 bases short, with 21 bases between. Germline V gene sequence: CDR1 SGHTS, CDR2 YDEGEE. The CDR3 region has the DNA TGTGCCAGCAGCCTAATCGGAACACCCAAAGGGGATACGCAGTATTTT. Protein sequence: CASSLIGTPKGDTQYF.

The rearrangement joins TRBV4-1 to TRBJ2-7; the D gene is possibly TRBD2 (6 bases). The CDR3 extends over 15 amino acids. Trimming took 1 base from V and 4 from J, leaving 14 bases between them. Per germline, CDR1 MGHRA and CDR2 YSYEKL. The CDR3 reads CASSQANEGGYEQYF. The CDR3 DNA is TGCGCCAGCAGCCAAGCCAACGAGGGAGGTTACGAGCAGTACTTC.

The CDR3 DNA follows: TGTGCCAGCAGTCACCAGGGTGGGAGCAATCAGCCCCAGCATTTT. Its translation: CASSHQGGSNQPQHF. This sequence joins TRBV27 and TRBJ1-5, with D possibly matching TRBD1 (5 bases). This CDR3 comprises 15 residues. Germline CDR1 and CDR2: MNHEY and SMNVEV (reference sequence). Trimming pared 5 bases from V and 1 base from J, leaving 12 bases between.

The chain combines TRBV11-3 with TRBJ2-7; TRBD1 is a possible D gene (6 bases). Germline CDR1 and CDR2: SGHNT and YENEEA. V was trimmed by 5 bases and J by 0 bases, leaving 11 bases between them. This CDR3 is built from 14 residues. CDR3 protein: CASSLAGVSYEQYF. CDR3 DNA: TGTGCCAGCAGCCTCGCAGGGGTCTCCTACGAGCAGTACTTC. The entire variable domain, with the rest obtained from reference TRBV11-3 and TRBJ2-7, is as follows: EAGVVQSPRYKIIEKKQPVAFWCNPISGHNTLYWYLQNLGQGPELLIRYENEEAVDDSQLPKDRFSAERLKGVDSTLKIQPAELGDSAVYLCASSLAGVSYEQYFGPGTRLTVT.

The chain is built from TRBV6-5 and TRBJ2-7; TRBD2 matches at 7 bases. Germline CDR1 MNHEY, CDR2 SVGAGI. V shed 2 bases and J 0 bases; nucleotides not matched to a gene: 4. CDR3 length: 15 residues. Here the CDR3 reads CASSYEAGASYEQYF. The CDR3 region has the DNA TGTGCCAGCAGTTACGAGGCGGGAGCCTCCTACGAGCAGTACTTC.

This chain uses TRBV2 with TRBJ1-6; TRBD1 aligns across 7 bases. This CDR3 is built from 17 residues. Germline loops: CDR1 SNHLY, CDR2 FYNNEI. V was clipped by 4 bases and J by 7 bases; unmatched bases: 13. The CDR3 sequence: CASSVSVLTGWNSPLHF. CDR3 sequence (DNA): TGTGCCAGCAGTGTTAGCGTTCTGACAGGGTGGAATTCACCCCTCCACTTT.

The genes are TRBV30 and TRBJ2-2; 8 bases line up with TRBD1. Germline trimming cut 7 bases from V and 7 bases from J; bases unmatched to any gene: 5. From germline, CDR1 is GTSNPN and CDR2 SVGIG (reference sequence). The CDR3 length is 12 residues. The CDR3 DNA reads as TGTGCCTCAGACAGGGGCGGCGGGGAGCTGTTTTTT. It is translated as CASDRGGGELFF.